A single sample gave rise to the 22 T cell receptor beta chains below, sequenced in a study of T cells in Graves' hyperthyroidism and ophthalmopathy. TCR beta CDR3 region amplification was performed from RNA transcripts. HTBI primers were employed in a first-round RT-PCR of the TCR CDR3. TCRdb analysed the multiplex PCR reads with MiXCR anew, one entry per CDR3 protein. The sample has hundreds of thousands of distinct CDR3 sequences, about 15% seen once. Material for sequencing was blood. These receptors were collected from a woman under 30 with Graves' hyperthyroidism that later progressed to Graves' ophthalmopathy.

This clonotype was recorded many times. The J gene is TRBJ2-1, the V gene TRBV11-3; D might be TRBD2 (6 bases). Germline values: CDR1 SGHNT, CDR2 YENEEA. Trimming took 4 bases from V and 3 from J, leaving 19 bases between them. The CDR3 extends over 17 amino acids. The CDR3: CASSSTSRGSSYNEQFF. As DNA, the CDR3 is TGTGCCAGCAGCTCCACATCCCGGGGGTCAAGCTACAATGAGCAGTTCTTC. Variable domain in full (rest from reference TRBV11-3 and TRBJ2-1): EAGVVQSPRYKIIEKKQPVAFWCNPISGHNTLYWYLQNLGQGPELLIRYENEEAVDDSQLPKDRFSAERLKGVDSTLKIQPAELGDSAVYLCASSSTSRGSSYNEQFFGPGTRLTVL.

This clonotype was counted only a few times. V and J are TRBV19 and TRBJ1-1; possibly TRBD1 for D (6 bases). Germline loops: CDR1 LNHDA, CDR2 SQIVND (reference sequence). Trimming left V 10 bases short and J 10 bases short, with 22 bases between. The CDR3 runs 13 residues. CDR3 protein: CATQWGGAGRAFF. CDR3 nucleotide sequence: TGTGCCACCCAATGGGGGGGCGCAGGACGAGCTTTCTTT.

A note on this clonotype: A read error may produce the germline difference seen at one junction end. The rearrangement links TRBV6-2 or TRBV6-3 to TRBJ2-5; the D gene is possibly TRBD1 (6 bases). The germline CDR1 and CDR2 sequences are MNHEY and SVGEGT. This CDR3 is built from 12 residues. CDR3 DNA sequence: TGTGCCAGCAGCTACAGGGAAGAGGCCCAGTACTTC. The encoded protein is CASSYREEAQYF.

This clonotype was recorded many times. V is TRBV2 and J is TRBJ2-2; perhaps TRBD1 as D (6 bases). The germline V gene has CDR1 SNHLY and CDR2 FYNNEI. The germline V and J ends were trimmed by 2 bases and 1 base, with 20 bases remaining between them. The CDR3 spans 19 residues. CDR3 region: CASSEIGKGVGENTGELFF. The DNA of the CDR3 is TGTGCCAGCAGTGAAATAGGGAAGGGGGTTGGCGAGAACACCGGGGAGCTGTTTTTT.

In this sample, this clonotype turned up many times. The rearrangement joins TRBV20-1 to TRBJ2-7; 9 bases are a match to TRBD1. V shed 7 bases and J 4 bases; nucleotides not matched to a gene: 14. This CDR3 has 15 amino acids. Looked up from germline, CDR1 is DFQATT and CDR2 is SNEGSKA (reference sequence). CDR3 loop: CSGQGVPGQGYEQYF. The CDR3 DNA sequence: TGCAGTGGCCAGGGGGTACCGGGACAGGGATACGAGCAGTACTTC.

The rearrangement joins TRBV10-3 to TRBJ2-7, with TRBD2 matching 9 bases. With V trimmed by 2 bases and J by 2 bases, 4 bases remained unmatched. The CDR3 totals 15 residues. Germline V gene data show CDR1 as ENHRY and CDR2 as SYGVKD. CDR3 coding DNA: TGTGCCATCAGTGAGGATGGCGGGAGGGCCTACGAGCAGTACTTC. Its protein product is CAISEDGGRAYEQYF.

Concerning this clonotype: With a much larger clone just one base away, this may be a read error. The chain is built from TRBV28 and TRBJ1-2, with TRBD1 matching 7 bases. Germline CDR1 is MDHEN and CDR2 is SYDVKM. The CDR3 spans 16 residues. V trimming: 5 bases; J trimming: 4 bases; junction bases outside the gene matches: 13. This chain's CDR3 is CASSPYPFTGAYGYTF. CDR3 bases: TGTGCCAGCAGTCCCTACCCCTTTACAGGGGCCTATGGCTACACCTTC.

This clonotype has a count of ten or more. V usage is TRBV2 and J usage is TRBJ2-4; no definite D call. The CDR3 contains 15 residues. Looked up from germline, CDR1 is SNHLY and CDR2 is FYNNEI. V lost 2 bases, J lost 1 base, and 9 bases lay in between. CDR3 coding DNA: TGTGCCAGCAGTGAAAGGGTGGGTGCCAAAAACATTCAGTACTTC. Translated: CASSERVGAKNIQYF.

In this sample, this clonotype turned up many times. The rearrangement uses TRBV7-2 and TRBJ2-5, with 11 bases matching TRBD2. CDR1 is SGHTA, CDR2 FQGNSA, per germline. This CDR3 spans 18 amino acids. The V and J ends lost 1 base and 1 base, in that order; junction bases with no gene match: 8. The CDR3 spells CASSLGPRSGRVQETQYF. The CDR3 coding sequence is TGTGCCAGCAGCTTAGGCCCCCGTAGCGGGAGGGTCCAAGAGACCCAGTACTTC.

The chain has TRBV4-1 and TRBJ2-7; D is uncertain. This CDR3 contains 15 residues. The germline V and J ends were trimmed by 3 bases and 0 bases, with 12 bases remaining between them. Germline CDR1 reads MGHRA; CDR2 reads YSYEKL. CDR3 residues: CASSQAAADSYEQYF. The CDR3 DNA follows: TGCGCCAGCAGCCAGGCGGCGGCAGACTCCTACGAGCAGTACTTC.

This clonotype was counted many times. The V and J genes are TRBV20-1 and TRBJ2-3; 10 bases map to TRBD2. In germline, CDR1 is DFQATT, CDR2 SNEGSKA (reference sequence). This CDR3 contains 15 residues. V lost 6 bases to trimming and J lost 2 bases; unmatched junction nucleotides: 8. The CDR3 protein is CSATGLATNTDTQYF. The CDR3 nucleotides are TGCAGTGCCACGGGACTAGCGACTAACACAGATACGCAGTATTTT.

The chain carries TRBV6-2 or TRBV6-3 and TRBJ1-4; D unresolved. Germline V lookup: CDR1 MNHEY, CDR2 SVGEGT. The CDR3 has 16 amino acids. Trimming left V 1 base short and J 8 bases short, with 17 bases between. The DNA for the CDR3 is TGTGCCAGCAGTTACTTAAGAGACACACTCGTAGAAAAACTGTTTTTT. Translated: CASSYLRDTLVEKLFF.

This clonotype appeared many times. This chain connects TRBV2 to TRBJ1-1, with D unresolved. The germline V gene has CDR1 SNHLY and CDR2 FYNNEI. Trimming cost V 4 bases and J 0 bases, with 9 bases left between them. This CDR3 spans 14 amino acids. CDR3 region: CASSAADLNTEAFF. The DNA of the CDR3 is TGTGCCAGCAGTGCTGCGGATTTGAACACTGAAGCTTTCTTT.

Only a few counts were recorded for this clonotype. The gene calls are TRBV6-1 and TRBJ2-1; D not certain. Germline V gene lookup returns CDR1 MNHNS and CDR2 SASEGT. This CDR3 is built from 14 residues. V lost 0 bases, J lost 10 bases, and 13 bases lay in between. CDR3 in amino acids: CASSEALRKEEQFF. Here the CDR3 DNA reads TGTGCCAGCAGTGAAGCGCTGAGGAAGGAGGAGCAGTTCTTC.

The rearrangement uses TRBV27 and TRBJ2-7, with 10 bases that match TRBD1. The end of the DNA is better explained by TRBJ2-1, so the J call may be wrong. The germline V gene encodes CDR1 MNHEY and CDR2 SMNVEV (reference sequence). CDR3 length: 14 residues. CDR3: CASSLTGGSYEQFF. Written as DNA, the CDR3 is TGTGCCAGCAGTTTGACAGGGGGCTCCTACGAGCAGTTCTTC.

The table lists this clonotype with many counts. The CDR3 sequence: CASSEFWNSLNTEAFF. The CDR3 bases are TGTGCCAGCAGTGAATTCTGGAACAGCCTGAACACTGAAGCTTTCTTT. The rearrangement joins TRBV6-1 to TRBJ1-1, with D unresolved. The CDR3 consists of 16 residues. Trimming left V 2 bases short and J 0 bases short, with 13 bases between. Germline V gene lookup returns CDR1 MNHNS and CDR2 SASEGT.

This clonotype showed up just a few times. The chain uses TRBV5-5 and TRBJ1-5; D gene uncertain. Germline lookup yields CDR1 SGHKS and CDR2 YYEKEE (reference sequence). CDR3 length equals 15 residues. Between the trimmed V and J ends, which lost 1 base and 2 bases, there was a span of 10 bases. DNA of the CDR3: TGTGCCAGCAGCTTGAACTTTGGGGGCAATCAGCCCCAGCATTTT. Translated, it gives CASSLNFGGNQPQHF.

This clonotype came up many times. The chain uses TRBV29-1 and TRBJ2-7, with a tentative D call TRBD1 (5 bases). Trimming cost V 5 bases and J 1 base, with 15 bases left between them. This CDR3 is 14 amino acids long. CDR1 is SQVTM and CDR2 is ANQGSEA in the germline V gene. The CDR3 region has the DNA TGCAGCGTTCGGATACCTCAGGGTTCCTACGAGCAGTACTTC. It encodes CSVRIPQGSYEQYF.

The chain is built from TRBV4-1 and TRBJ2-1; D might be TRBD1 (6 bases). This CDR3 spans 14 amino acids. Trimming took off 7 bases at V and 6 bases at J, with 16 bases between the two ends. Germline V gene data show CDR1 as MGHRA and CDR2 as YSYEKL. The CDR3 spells CASKAGVIGNEQFF. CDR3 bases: TGCGCCAGCAAGGCAGGGGTTATTGGCAATGAGCAGTTCTTC.

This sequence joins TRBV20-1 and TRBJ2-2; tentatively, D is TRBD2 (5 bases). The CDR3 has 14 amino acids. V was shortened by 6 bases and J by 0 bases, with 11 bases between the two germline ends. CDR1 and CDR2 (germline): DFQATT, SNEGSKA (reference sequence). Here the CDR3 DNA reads TGCAGTGCGATTAGGCGGGCGAACACCGGGGAGCTGTTTTTT. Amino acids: CSAIRRANTGELFF.

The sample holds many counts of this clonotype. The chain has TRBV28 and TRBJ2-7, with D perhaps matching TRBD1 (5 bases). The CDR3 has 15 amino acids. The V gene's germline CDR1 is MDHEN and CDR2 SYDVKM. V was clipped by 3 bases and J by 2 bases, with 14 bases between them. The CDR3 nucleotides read TGTGCCAGCAGTTTTTTGGACATACCGACCTACGAGCAGTACTTC. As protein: CASSFLDIPTYEQYF. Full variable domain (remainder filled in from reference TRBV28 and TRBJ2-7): DVKVTQSSRYLVKRTGEKVFLECVQDMDHENMFWYRQDPGLGLRLIYFSYDVKMKEKGDIPEGYSVSREKKERFSLILESASTNQTSMYLCASSFLDIPTYEQYFGPGTRLTVT.

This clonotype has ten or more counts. The CDR3 bases are TGTGCCAGCAGTGAAGTCCCTGGAAGTGAAGCTTTCTTT. Residues: CASSEVPGSEAFF. V usage is TRBV6-1 and J usage is TRBJ1-1; D is ambiguous. V gave up 1 base and J gave up 7 bases, with 10 bases separating them. This CDR3 has 13 residues. The V gene's germline CDR1 is MNHNS and CDR2 SASEGT.